The 10 T cell receptor beta chains given below trace back to one sample, sequenced in a study of tumor T cells in aggressive B-cell lymphoma. Generated by immunoSEQ multiplex PCR, the TCRdb table keeps only in-frame clones and is missing some. This sample has a few thousand clones, with 85% to 90% found just once. The sequencing sample was made of tumor tissue. The source is an adult with diffuse large B cell lymphoma.

The chain links TRBV18 to TRBJ1-4, with TRBD1 identical over 9 bases. The CDR3 totals 14 residues. Germline loops: CDR1 KGHSH, CDR2 LQKENI. With V trimmed by 3 bases and J by 4 bases, 0 bases remained unmatched. CDR3 DNA sequence: TGTGCCAGCTCACCGGACAGGGGTAATGAAAAACTGTTTTTT. Translating gives CASSPDRGNEKLFF. Full variable domain (missing parts from reference TRBV18 and TRBJ1-4): NAGVMQNPRHLVRRRGQEARLRCSPMKGHSHVYWYRQLPEEGLKFMVYLQKENIIDESGMPKERFSAEFPKEGPSILRIQQVVRGDSAAYFCASSPDRGNEKLFFGSGTQLSVL.

The chain recombines TRBV15 with TRBJ2-1, with 11 bases aligning to TRBD2. The CDR3 is 16 amino acids. Germline loops: CDR1 LNHNV, CDR2 YYDKDF (reference sequence). V trimming: 9 bases; J trimming: 4 bases; junction bases outside the gene matches: 11. CDR3 region: CATKTSGGPGYNEQFF. The CDR3, as DNA: TGTGCCACTAAAACTAGCGGGGGCCCGGGGTACAATGAGCAGTTCTTC.

The gene calls are TRBV2 and TRBJ1-6; 7 bases line up with TRBD1. The CDR3 totals 17 residues. The J segment lost 13 bases and the V segment lost 8 bases, leaving 23 bases of the junction unmatched. CDR1 and CDR2 (germline): SNHLY, FYNNEI. DNA of the CDR3: TGTGCCAGCTCAGTCGTCTCCATTTTGGACAGGCTGGGCCCCCTCCACTTT. It encodes CASSVVSILDRLGPLHF.

This chain links TRBV29-1 with TRBJ2-7, with 9 bases fitting TRBD1. The V gene's germline CDR1 is SQVTM and CDR2 ANQGSEA. V was pared by 5 bases and J by 7 bases, with 12 bases of the junction left unmatched. The CDR3 is 14 amino acids. The CDR3 DNA sequence: TGCAGCGTTCATATCGGGACAGGGAGATATGAGCAGTACTTC. Translating it yields CSVHIGTGRYEQYF.

The chain carries TRBV18 and TRBJ2-7; D may be TRBD1 (5 bases). V shed 5 bases and J shed 2 bases, with 10 bases lying between them. Looked up from germline, CDR1 is KGHSH and CDR2 is LQKENI. This CDR3 is 13 amino acids long. For the CDR3, the DNA is TGTGCCAGCTCAGAGGCCAGGGCCTACGAGCAGTACTTC. Amino acids: CASSEARAYEQYF.

On this clone: One end of the junction is discordant with germline, which a read error may explain. The rearrangement links TRBV4-3 to TRBJ2-1; D call uncertain. CDR3 length equals 12 residues. The germline gives CDR1 LGHNA, CDR2 YSLEER. This CDR3 reads CASNQGRSEQFF. DNA for the CDR3: TGCGCCAGCAACCAAGGAAGAAGCGAGCAGTTCTTC.

This clone was counted a few times. The rearrangement links TRBV19 to TRBJ1-1, with TRBD1 matching over 7 bases. Germline-derived CDR1 and CDR2 are LNHDA and SQIVND (reference sequence). CDR3 length: 13 residues. The V gene end was trimmed by 6 bases and the J gene end by 9 bases; junction bases not matched to a gene: 10. As DNA, the CDR3 is TGTGCCAGTAGCCCTGGGACAGTGAAACAAGCTTTCTTT. It specifies CASSPGTVKQAFF.

The chain uses TRBV23-1 and TRBJ1-5, with D unresolved. TRBV23-1 is recorded as an ORF, its role being uncertain. Trimming took off 9 bases at V and 2 bases at J, with 8 bases between the two ends. This CDR3 comprises 12 residues. The CDR3 nucleotides read TGCGCCAGAAGCCGGGGCAATCAGCCCCAGCATTTT. Protein: CARSRGNQPQHF.

This clone was picked up one time. CDR3 coding DNA: TGCGCCAGCAGCTTGTTCGGGACACAATCCTACGAGCAGTACTTC. Translated, it gives CASSLFGTQSYEQYF. The chain couples TRBV5-1 to TRBJ2-7, with a tentative D call TRBD1 (6 bases). Germline values: CDR1 SGHRS, CDR2 YFSETQ. V was clipped by 1 base and J by 1 base, with 12 bases between them. The CDR3 consists of 15 residues. Combining the CDR3 with reference TRBV5-1 and TRBJ2-7 gives the whole variable domain KAGVTQTPRYLIKTRGQQVTLSCSPISGHRSVSWYQQTPGQGLQFLFEYFSETQRNKGNFPGRFSGRQFSNSRSEMNVSTLELGDSALYLCASSLFGTQSYEQYFGPGTRLTVT.

CDR3 residues: CASSLTTGGYEQYF. The CDR3 nucleotides read TGTGCCAGCAGCTTAACTACAGGGGGCTACGAGCAGTACTTC. This sequence joins TRBV7-3 and TRBJ2-7; TRBD1 aligns across 8 bases. V was pared by 0 bases and J by 3 bases, with 1 base of the junction left unmatched. The length of the CDR3 is 14 residues. Looked up from germline, CDR1 is SGHTA and CDR2 is FQGTGA. The full variable domain, with the rest looked up from reference TRBV7-3 and TRBJ2-7, is GAGVSQTPSNKVTEKGKYVELRCDPISGHTALYWYRQSLGQGPEFLIYFQGTGAADDSGLPNDRFFAVRPEGSVSTLKIQRTERGDSAVYLCASSLTTGGYEQYFGPGTRLTVT.